The 29 T cell receptor beta chains presented below share a single source sample, sequenced in a study of blood T cell repertoires in COVID-19. The data were produced by immunoSEQ multiplex PCR, yet TCRdb's version contains in-frame clones alone and is incomplete. Among 170,000 or so clones listed, 89% were seen once. Sequencing was carried out using peripheral blood. The receptors derive from a man aged 18-30 years who had recovered from COVID-19.

The genes are TRBV19 and TRBJ2-1, with 10 bases lining up with TRBD1. Per germline, CDR1 LNHDA and CDR2 SQIVND (reference sequence). V shed 7 bases, J shed 9 bases, and the junction held 12 bases outside the gene matches. There are 15 residues in the CDR3. For the CDR3, the DNA is TGTGCCAGTACCAATATGGGACAGGGGAGAGGTGAGCAGTTCTTC. Residues: CASTNMGQGRGEQFF.

The V call is TRBV7-3, the J call TRBJ2-6, with a tentative D call TRBD2 (5 bases). In germline, CDR1 is SGHTA, CDR2 FQGTGA. Trimming stripped 11 bases from V and 4 bases from J, with 18 bases between. This CDR3 comprises 15 residues. CDR3 protein: CARQPRRPGANVLTF. The CDR3 coding sequence is TGTGCCCGACAACCTAGGAGGCCCGGGGCCAACGTCCTGACTTTC.

V is TRBV7-2 and J is TRBJ1-6; D unresolved. Trimming cost V 2 bases and J 5 bases, with 4 bases left between them. This CDR3 contains 13 residues. Germline CDR1 SGHTA, CDR2 FQGNSA. The CDR3 loop reads CASSLINNSPLHF. The DNA for the CDR3 is TGTGCCAGCAGCTTAATAAATAATTCACCCCTCCACTTT.

The J gene is TRBJ1-1, the V gene TRBV7-2; D ambiguous. The ends were cut back, 5 bases at V and 1 base at J, with 11 bases in the middle. The CDR3 is 14 amino acids. CDR1 and CDR2 from the germline V gene are SGHTA and FQGNSA. The CDR3, as DNA: TGTGCCAGCAGCCCAAGCCCAGGGAACACTGAAGCTTTCTTT. Residues: CASSPSPGNTEAFF.

The V and J genes are TRBV29-1 and TRBJ1-2; 8 positions agree with TRBD1. The CDR3 loop spans 13 amino acids. The V and J ends lost 1 base and 2 bases, in that order; junction bases with no gene match: 0. Germline CDR1 is SQVTM and CDR2 is ANQGSEA. In DNA form, the CDR3 reads TGCAGCGTTGAAGGACAGGGGAACTATGGCTACACCTTC. Translating it yields CSVEGQGNYGYTF. The full variable domain, its missing parts supplied by reference TRBV29-1 and TRBJ1-2, is SAVISQKPSRDICQRGTSLTIQCQVDSQVTMMFWYRQQPGQSLTLIATANQGSEATYESGFVIDKFPISRPNLTFSTLTVSNMSPEDSSIYLCSVEGQGNYGYTFGSGTRLTVV.

The rearrangement links TRBV7-2 to TRBJ1-1, with unresolved D. The V and J ends lost 3 bases and 5 bases respectively, with 13 bases between them. Germline-derived CDR1 and CDR2 are SGHTA and FQGNSA. This CDR3 contains 14 residues. The CDR3 sequence: CASSFMSGGTEAFF. DNA of the CDR3: TGTGCCAGCAGCTTTATGTCAGGCGGGACTGAAGCTTTCTTT.

This sequence joins TRBV14 and TRBJ2-7, with 8 bases lining up with TRBD2. The germline V gene encodes CDR1 SGHDN and CDR2 FVKESK. V was clipped by 0 bases and J by 9 bases; unmatched bases: 1. The CDR3 covers 12 residues. CDR3 amino acids: CASSQDRGGQYF. CDR3 nucleotides: TGTGCCAGCAGCCAAGACCGGGGGGGGCAGTACTTC.

The chain employs TRBV2 and TRBJ2-7, with 11 bases fitting TRBD2. The trim removed 6 bases at V and 6 bases at J, leaving 13 bases unmatched. The CDR3 is 16 amino acids. Germline assignment: CDR1 SNHLY and CDR2 FYNNEI. CDR3 coding DNA: TGTGCCAGCAGCCCCGGACTAGCGGGTTTCAAGCGCGAGCAGTACTTC. It encodes CASSPGLAGFKREQYF.

This chain links TRBV3-1 (or the pseudogene TRBV3-2) with TRBJ2-2, with 7 bases matching TRBD2. Losses at the gene ends were 4 bases for V and 1 base for J; bases not matched to a gene: 6. The germline V gene has CDR1 LGHDT and CDR2 YNNKEL (reference sequence). CDR3 length equals 16 residues. The CDR3 protein is CASSPPSGKNTGELFF. CDR3 DNA: TGTGCCAGCAGCCCTCCTAGCGGCAAGAACACCGGGGAGCTGTTTTTT.

The sample holds one count of this clone. The chain has TRBV19 and TRBJ1-4, with a possible D match to TRBD1 (6 bases). The CDR3 consists of 14 residues. V lost 5 bases and J 7 bases, leaving 14 bases between the germline ends. Germline V gene lookup returns CDR1 LNHDA and CDR2 SQIVND (reference sequence). The CDR3 sequence: CASSWVVRGEKLFF. The CDR3, as DNA: TGTGCCAGTAGTTGGGTAGTCAGGGGTGAAAAACTGTTTTTT.

V and J are TRBV4-3 and TRBJ1-6, with D maybe TRBD1 (6 bases). There are 15 residues in the CDR3. V dropped 1 base and J dropped 7 bases, with 11 bases sitting between them. Germline loops: CDR1 LGHNA, CDR2 YSLEER. CDR3 DNA: TGCGCCAGCAGCCAAGCCAGGGGCACGAATTCACCCCTCCACTTT. This gives the protein CASSQARGTNSPLHF.

V and J are TRBV19 and TRBJ2-1, with D unresolved. Germline CDR1 reads LNHDA; CDR2 reads SQIVND (reference sequence). The CDR3 has 18 amino acids. V lost 3 bases and J lost 3, with 21 bases in between. This CDR3 reads CASSITASLHTIYNEQFF. In nucleotides, the CDR3 is TGTGCCAGTAGTATCACAGCTTCCCTACACACGATCTACAATGAGCAGTTCTTC.

The chain uses TRBV5-4 and TRBJ2-5; tentatively, D is TRBD2 (6 bases). V lost 0 bases and J lost 1, with 7 bases in between. The CDR3 has 14 residues. Germline V gives CDR1 SGHNT, CDR2 YYREEE (reference sequence). Here the CDR3 reads CASSLAGGQETQYF. The DNA of the CDR3 is TGTGCCAGCAGCTTGGCCGGGGGCCAAGAGACCCAGTACTTC.

The chain has TRBV5-6 and TRBJ2-7, with 7 bases aligning to TRBD1. V lost 0 bases to trimming and J lost 3 bases; unmatched junction nucleotides: 3. The CDR3 loop spans 14 amino acids. Per germline, CDR1 SGHDT and CDR2 YYEEEE. CDR3 sequence: CASSLGQGIYEQYF. The CDR3 DNA sequence: TGTGCCAGCAGCTTGGGACAGGGTATCTACGAGCAGTACTTC. The full variable domain, its missing parts supplied by reference TRBV5-6 and TRBJ2-7, is DAGVTQSPTHLIKTRGQQVTLRCSPKSGHDTVSWYQQALGQGPQFIFQYYEEEERQRGNFPDRFSGHQFPNYSSELNVNALLLGDSALYLCASSLGQGIYEQYFGPGTRLTVT.

This chain joins TRBV27 and TRBJ2-3, with D unclear. Germline V CDR1 and CDR2: MNHEY, SMNVEV (reference sequence). The CDR3 is 13 residues long. Trimming removed 11 bases at V and 2 bases at J, with 14 bases between. The CDR3 here is CASKTRNTDTQYF. CDR3 sequence (DNA): TGTGCCTCTAAAACGCGGAACACAGATACGCAGTATTTT.

The chain uses TRBV18 and TRBJ1-2; the D is unclear. V was clipped by 2 bases and J by 8 bases, with 12 bases between them. The CDR3 extends over 13 amino acids. Germline lookup yields CDR1 KGHSH and CDR2 LQKENI. CDR3 coding DNA: TGTGCCAGCTCACCAAGCCTCTTCCTCGGCTACACCTTC. Protein sequence: CASSPSLFLGYTF.

V gene TRBV28 combines with J gene TRBJ2-2; 12 bases are a match to TRBD2. CDR3 length: 15 amino acids. After removal of 6 bases from V and 7 bases from J, the junction contained 6 bases not matched to a gene. The germline CDR1 and CDR2 sequences are MDHEN and SYDVKM. The CDR3 bases are TGTGCCAGCAGCCTAGCGGGAGGGCCCGGCGGGGAGCTGTTTTTT. Its translation: CASSLAGGPGGELFF.

This clone was counted between two and nine times. The rearrangement joins TRBV7-6 to TRBJ1-3, with TRBD1 matching over 11 bases. The CDR3 spans 15 residues. V was clipped by 5 bases and J by 3 bases; unmatched bases: 3. From germline, CDR1 is SGHVS and CDR2 FNYEAQ. The CDR3 coding sequence is TGTGCCAGCAGCACGGGACAGGGGGATGGAAACACCATATATTTT. It is translated as CASSTGQGDGNTIYF. The entire variable domain, with the rest obtained from reference TRBV7-6 and TRBJ1-3, is as follows: GAGVSQSPRYKVTKRGQDVALRCDPISGHVSLYWYRQALGQGPEFLTYFNYEAQQDKSGLPNDRFSAERPEGSISTLTIQRTEQRDSAMYRCASSTGQGDGNTIYFGEGSWLTVV.

The rearrangement uses TRBV28 and TRBJ2-1; TRBD2 matches 8 bases. Germline V lookup: CDR1 MDHEN, CDR2 SYDVKM. The CDR3 contains 16 residues. Trimming removed 3 bases from V and 3 bases from J; junction bases left unmatched: 7. The CDR3 nucleotides read TGTGCCAGCAGTTTCTCAAGCGGGGGAAACTACAATGAGCAGTTCTTC. Protein: CASSFSSGGNYNEQFF. The full variable domain, with the rest looked up from reference TRBV28 and TRBJ2-1, is DVKVTQSSRYLVKRTGEKVFLECVQDMDHENMFWYRQDPGLGLRLIYFSYDVKMKEKGDIPEGYSVSREKKERFSLILESASTNQTSMYLCASSFSSGGNYNEQFFGPGTRLTVL.

This clone turned up a few times. The chain links TRBV5-1 to TRBJ1-1; no clear D gene. This CDR3 comprises 14 residues. The V end was cut by 2 bases, the J end by 1 base, with 9 bases between. Germline V gene lookup returns CDR1 SGHRS and CDR2 YFSETQ. CDR3 residues: CASSFGLKNTEAFF. The DNA of the CDR3 is TGCGCCAGCAGCTTTGGCCTTAAGAACACTGAAGCTTTCTTT.

This clone was seen a handful of times. The V and J genes are TRBV7-8 and TRBJ1-1; D possibly corresponds to TRBD1 (5 bases). CDR1 is SGHVS, CDR2 FQNEAQ, per germline. The CDR3 is 17 amino acids. The V and J ends lost 4 bases and 1 base respectively, with 19 bases between them. The CDR3 protein is CASSSTGRLGGNTEAFF. CDR3 sequence (DNA): TGTGCCAGCAGCTCTACTGGACGGCTCGGGGGGAACACTGAAGCTTTCTTT.

This chain links TRBV2 with TRBJ2-2, with 7 nucleotides matching TRBD2. The V segment lost 6 bases and the J segment 2 bases; nucleotides outside the gene matches: 6. Germline V CDR1 and CDR2: SNHLY, FYNNEI. This CDR3 is built from 15 residues. The CDR3 sequence is CASRGVAGNTGELFF. The CDR3 DNA sequence: TGTGCCAGCAGGGGAGTAGCGGGTAACACCGGGGAGCTGTTTTTT. Combining the CDR3 with reference TRBV2 and TRBJ2-2 gives the whole variable domain EPEVTQTPSHQVTQMGQEVILRCVPISNHLYFYWYRQILGQKVEFLVSFYNNEISEKSEIFDDQFSVERPDGSNFTLKIRSTKLEDSAMYFCASRGVAGNTGELFFGEGSRLTVL.

The chain carries TRBV14 and TRBJ2-5, with 9 bases identical to TRBD2. The length of the CDR3 is 16 residues. V lost 1 base and J lost 5; bases outside the gene matches: 8. CDR1 is SGHDN, CDR2 FVKESK, per germline. The CDR3 region has the DNA TGTGCCAGCAGCCAAGTTCCGGCGGGAGGGCACGAGACCCAGTACTTC. Protein: CASSQVPAGGHETQYF.

This clone was recorded once. CDR3 bases: TGTGCCAGTAGACTTAGCGGGAGTGGCTCCTACGAGCAGTACTTC. As protein: CASRLSGSGSYEQYF. This rearrangement joins TRBV19 to TRBJ2-7, with TRBD2 identical over 9 bases. The germline gives CDR1 LNHDA, CDR2 SQIVND (reference sequence). J lost 0 bases, V lost 6 bases, and 6 bases had no gene match. This CDR3 region has 15 residues.

The chain employs TRBV9 and TRBJ2-2; a possible D gene is TRBD1 (6 bases). The CDR3 extends over 14 amino acids. CDR1 and CDR2 from the germline V gene are SGDLS and YYNGEE. The germline V and J ends were trimmed by 3 bases and 2 bases, with 8 bases remaining between them. The CDR3 spells CASSAGANTGELFF. CDR3 in DNA: TGTGCCAGCAGCGCAGGGGCTAACACCGGGGAGCTGTTTTTT.

The chain recombines TRBV28 with TRBJ2-2; 8 bases line up with TRBD2. Germline-derived CDR1 and CDR2 are MDHEN and SYDVKM. V dropped 6 bases and J dropped 5; count of bases not matched to a gene: 11. This CDR3 comprises 16 residues. As DNA, the CDR3 is TGTGCCAGCAGGGATGCCGCCGGACTAGCTACCGGGGAGCTGTTTTTT. Its translation: CASRDAAGLATGELFF.

The CDR3 spells CASSPEAVSGANVLTF. CDR3 sequence (DNA): TGTGCCAGCTCACCCGAGGCCGTCTCTGGGGCCAACGTCCTGACTTTC. The chain is built from TRBV18 and TRBJ2-6; D is undetermined. The CDR3 extends over 16 amino acids. Trimming left V 3 bases short and J 0 bases short, with 9 bases between. Germline V lookup: CDR1 KGHSH, CDR2 LQKENI.

The chain links TRBV29-1 to TRBJ1-2; D unresolved. This CDR3 comprises 13 residues. Germline V lookup: CDR1 SQVTM, CDR2 ANQGSEA. The V and J ends lost 4 bases and 4 bases respectively, with 13 bases between them. The DNA of the CDR3 is TGCAGCGTTGGTGTGGGCGTAGGCTATGGCTACACCTTC. This translates into CSVGVGVGYGYTF.

This clone was seen a handful of times. This chain joins TRBV27 and TRBJ2-7, with 9 bases lining up with TRBD1. Germline-derived CDR1 and CDR2 are MNHEY and SMNVEV (reference sequence). The junction had 4 bases not matched to a gene; V was cut back by 5 bases and J by 2 bases. This CDR3 is built from 14 residues. The CDR3 bases are TGTGCCAGCAGTCCGGGGACAGGGCCCTACGAGCAGTACTTC. It is translated as CASSPGTGPYEQYF.